This T cell receptor beta chain was obtained from a study of metastatic and nonmetastatic thyroid tumors (TCRdb year 2020). Describing the broader study: The researchers compared repertoires between peripheral blood samples and tumor or nodule tissue samples from patients with malignant or benign thyroid disease. The paper as a whole reports these results and caveats: In both blood and tumor samples, TCR beta diversity was reported to be significantly higher in malignant tumors than in benign nodules.

Library construction relied on PCR. Sequencer: Illumina HiSeq 4000. The TCR beta-chain CDR3 region of each patient was profiled by high-throughput sequencing. The published analysis was carried out like this. A classifier to discriminate distant-metastatic papillary thyroid cancer patients was built from CDR3 differences across clinicopathological groups. The Shannon index was used to measure repertoire diversity, and the Morisita-Horn index was used to measure how similar tumor and blood repertoires were. TCRdb reworked the public reads: Q25 trimming with fastp, MiXCR clone assembly, productive beta chains retained. The V and J calls and clone size come from TCRdb's table, not from the authors' own analysis. This sample lists around 89,000 clones; 15% were detected once. The ten biggest clones cover 3% to 4.5% of the sample. About this clone itself: What this receptor recognizes is not known. A read error may explain this, as a much larger clone is one base away.

CDR1 DFQATT and CDR2 SNEGSKA were looked up in the germline V gene (reference sequence). The V and J ends are trimmed by 6 bases and 6 bases, leaving 29 bases between them. Counted from cysteine to phenylalanine, this CDR3 has 18 amino acids. The CDR3 DNA has 54 bases and is translated from base 1. Before undergoing thyroid surgery, none of the patients had been given any kind of treatment. Using T-cell receptor beta sequencing, the researchers looked back retrospectively at clinical samples from patients, gathered between the early 2010s and the late 2010s. This TCR came from a female donor with papillary thyroid cancer or a benign thyroid nodule (not recorded which). Some clones in this sample may be carry-over from other donors' samples. The chain is made from TRBV20-1 and TRBJ2-2, and perhaps TRBD1 as D gene, on 6 matching bases. The sequencing sample was made of blood. The CDR3 protein: CSATPPSGTWGFPGELFF. The DNA sequence is TGCAGTGCCACTCCACCCTCCGGGACATGGGGATTCCCCGGGGAGCTGTTTTTT.